This T cell receptor (beta chain) originates from a study of blood T cell repertoires in COVID-19 (dated by TCRdb to the early 2020s). Background for the entire study: Samples from collaborators originated in the United States, Italy and Spain and spanned both the acute and convalescent phases of COVID-19. Deeply sampled blood TCRbeta repertoires from subjects exposed to, actively infected with, or recovered from COVID-19 were included in the dataset. The material from the prospective study consisted of cDNA or gDNA derived from T cells, B-cell-depleted T cells, or PBMCs. HLA class I and class II types, where available, came from metadata supplied by the sample provider rather than from assay-based typing. The repertoires were released in a freely available public database intended as a resource for research on the immune response to SARS-CoV-2. Sample metadata almost always included a de-identified subject ID, COVID-19 status, age in years and sex. The samples were drawn from the first 160 participants of the ongoing ImmuneRACE study and from about 1,200 subjects provided by 6 global collaborators.

CDR1 and CDR2 were assigned from the germline V gene as SNHLY and FYNNEI. The junction carries 17 bases between V and J, which are trimmed by 8 bases and 4 bases respectively. The CDR3, from cysteine to phenylalanine, totals 14 residues. Only the CDR3 part of the read is kept: 42 bases, read in frame from the first base. Concerning this clone itself: What this receptor recognizes is not known. No much larger clonotype is one base removed from it; base qualities were not supplied.

The immunoSEQ Assay, a bias-controlled multiplex PCR, was used to amplify TCRbeta CDR3 regions from genomic DNA. As for the authors' bioinformatics: Nucleated cell counts per sample were estimated from amplification of reference gene primers within the assay. Sequence reads were collapsed and filtered to measure the absolute abundance of every unique TCRbeta CDR3 rearrangement. For each sample, productive Simpson clonality was calculated as the square root of Simpson's diversity index across productive rearrangements. TCRdb limited this immuneACCESS table to in-frame rearrangements with V and J called. A share of clones is missing; checked studies link under half to unresolved V genes, and the rest is unexplained. V and J calls and clone size follow that table, whereas D and trimming were derived from the DNA. The table for this sample lists 270,000 or so clones; about 86% of them were counted only once. The ten largest clones capture about an eighth of the sample.

The paper's findings and limits, for the study overall: The quantity of clinical and demographic metadata differed by source and by participant and was supplied without curation.

At one collaborating source in Seattle, patients were enrolled during active infection and were followed longitudinally through the course of disease. Collaborating institutions collected whole blood in K2EDTA tubes following their own protocols. For TCRbeta analysis, collaborators shipped samples in one of three forms: frozen whole blood, isolated PBMCs, or DNA extracted from either of those sample types. The sequence is built from TRBV2 and TRBJ1-1, and possibly TRBD1, on 5 matching bases. The sequencing input was peripheral blood. The clonotype was recovered from a woman aged 25 to 39 with COVID-19, enrolled during active disease. The DNA sequence is as follows: TGTGCCAGCGGGAGGGGAGGCTTCGGCACTGAAGCTTTCTTT. Its amino acids are CASGRGGFGTEAFF.